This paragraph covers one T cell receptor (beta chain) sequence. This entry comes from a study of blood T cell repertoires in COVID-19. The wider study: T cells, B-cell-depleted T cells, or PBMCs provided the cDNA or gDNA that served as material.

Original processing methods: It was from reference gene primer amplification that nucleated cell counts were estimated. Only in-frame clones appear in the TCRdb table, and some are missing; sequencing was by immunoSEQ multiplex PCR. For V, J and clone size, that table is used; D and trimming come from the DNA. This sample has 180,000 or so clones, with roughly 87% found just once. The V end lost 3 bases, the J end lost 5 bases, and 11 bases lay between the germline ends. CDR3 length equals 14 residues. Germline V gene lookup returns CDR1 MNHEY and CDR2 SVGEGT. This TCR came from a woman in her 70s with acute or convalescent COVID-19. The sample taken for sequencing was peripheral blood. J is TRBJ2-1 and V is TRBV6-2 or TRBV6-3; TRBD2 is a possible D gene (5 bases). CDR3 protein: CASSYNRENNEQFF. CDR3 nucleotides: TGTGCCAGCAGTTATAATAGGGAGAACAATGAGCAGTTCTTC.